This record covers a single T cell receptor (beta chain). Its recognized antigen is unknown. No base quality information exists; no much larger clone differs at one position. The CDR3 starts with the cysteine, ends with the phenylalanine, and has 17 residues. Only the CDR3 part of the read is kept: 51 bases, read in frame from the first base. After removal of 4 bases from V and 0 bases from J, the junction retains 3 bases not matched to a gene. CDR1 SGHAT and CDR2 FQNNGV are derived from the germline V gene. The record originates from a study of brain T cells in children with intractable seizures (dated by TCRdb to about 2021). With respect to the entire study: Resected brain tissue from 53 pediatric epilepsy surgery cases was initially screened for immune gene transcripts with a NanoString immunology panel. Among the roughly 12 selected surgery cases, eight also had pre-surgery blood sequenced, leaving four with brain tissue only. Study-wide conclusions, independent of this receptor: Viral specificity was inferred solely from CDR3 sequence similarity, and the HCMV serostatus of the patients was not known. Because pre- and post-surgery blood were sequenced to different depths, clones absent from the pre-surgery sample may reflect undersampling.

The immunoSEQ assay was used to generate TCR beta chain sequences from genomic DNA. The original pipeline was this. CDR3 sequences that did not begin with the conserved framework cysteine at position 104 were removed manually. To get clonality, the normalized Shannon's Diversity Index was subtracted from one, giving values from 0 (maximal diversity) to 1 (oligoclonal). Chi-squared comparison-of-proportions tests assessed whether the same CDR3 differed in frequency between samples, such as brain versus blood. Public clonotypes were found by searching immuneACCESS, and the VDJdb browser was used to assess similarity to known antiviral clonotypes. What TCRdb holds here is the immuneACCESS table cut down to in-frame rearrangements. Part of the clones is not present; checked against another copy, under half of the missing clones reflect an unresolved V gene, and the others are unexplained. V and J calls and clone size are those listed in that table; D and trimming were worked out from the DNA. For this sample there are about 320,000 clones; over 85% appear just once. The ten largest clones take up 5.5% to 6% of the sample.

The time point label corresponds to: blood from clinic visit 5 months post-surgery; TSC patient then seizure free. Surgery cases with the highest brain T cell transcript signatures were selected for TCR beta chain sequencing of brain tissue and, where available, blood. Prior to surgery, the patients had been treated with at least one anti-epileptic drug. TCR-sequenced patients were children with drug-resistant epilepsy due to tuberous sclerosis complex, focal cortical dysplasia, Rasmussen encephalitis or hemimegalencephaly. The Monarch genomic DNA purification kit was used to extract bulk genomic DNA from unsorted brain tissue and whole blood.

The sequence links TRBV11-2 to TRBJ2-4; TRBD2 aligns with 13 central bases. The origin of this receptor is a boy younger than two with tuberous sclerosis and intractable seizures. The sequencing here drew on peripheral blood, taken 5 to 6 months after surgery. For the CDR3, the sequence is CASSSTSGRVAKNIQYF. The nucleotide sequence is TGTGCCAGCAGCTCCACTAGCGGGAGGGTAGCCAAAAACATTCAGTACTTC.